Described below is a single TCR beta chain sequence and its context. The antigen is undetermined. The protocol was immunoSEQ multiplex PCR, while the TCRdb copy is restricted to in-frame clones and leaves out a portion. The sample gives 75,000 to 95,000 clones, 90% of which show up once; 4% to 5% is in the top ten. The record originates from a study of T cell responses to AZD1222 COVID-19 vaccine. Germline assignment: CDR1 SQVTM and CDR2 ANQGSEA. The V and J ends lost 4 bases and 4 bases respectively, with 8 bases between them. The CDR3 contains 11 residues. Points from the study as a whole: Spike was spanned by vaccine-associated CD4 TCRs, which were dominant at 160-218 and 743-854.

This specimen consisted of peripheral blood, obtained on day 0 of AZD1222 vaccination. This sequence was found in an adult in good health. The gene calls are TRBV29-1 and TRBJ2-7; D gene unclear. The CDR3 reads CSVAEGYEQYF. The DNA for the CDR3 is TGCAGCGTTGCGGAAGGGTACGAGCAGTACTTC.